Presented here are 25 T cell receptor beta chains from one specimen sequenced in a study of neurological immune-mediated disorders. Each CDR3 protein gets one entry after TCRdb re-called the 5' RACE reads with MiXCR. The data show 55,000 to 65,000 distinct CDR3 sequences, roughly 3.5% seen once. Sequenced material: PBMCs. Receptor source: a woman in her 50s with multiple sclerosis.

The table lists this clonotype with many counts. The chain employs TRBV5-6 and TRBJ1-5, with D perhaps matching TRBD1 (5 bases). V lost 4 bases and J 0 bases, leaving 14 bases between the germline ends. This CDR3 contains 16 residues. Per the germline V gene, CDR1 is SGHDT and CDR2 is YYEEEE. CDR3: CASSRGIWGSNQPQHF. In DNA form, the CDR3 reads TGTGCCAGCAGCAGGGGTATCTGGGGTAGCAATCAGCCCCAGCATTTT.

This clonotype was seen ten or more times. The chain employs TRBV6-2 or TRBV6-3 and TRBJ2-4; 7 nucleotides line up with TRBD1. CDR3 length: 15 residues. V was pared by 6 bases and J by 3 bases, with 8 bases of the junction left unmatched. CDR1 is MNHEY and CDR2 is SVGEGT in the germline V gene. In DNA, the CDR3 is TGTGCCAGCAGCATCCAGGGGGTCAGCAAAAACATTCAGTACTTC. It codes for CASSIQGVSKNIQYF.

This clonotype appeared many times. This rearrangement joins TRBV7-2 to TRBJ2-7, with D perhaps TRBD1 (5 bases). The CDR3 is made up of 14 amino acids. The germline V and J ends were trimmed by 2 bases and 7 bases, with 15 bases remaining between them. The germline gives CDR1 SGHTA, CDR2 FQGNSA. CDR3 DNA: TGTGCCAGCAGCTTATTAGGGGCCGGGCGAGAGCAGTACTTC. Protein sequence: CASSLLGAGREQYF.

The table lists this clonotype with a few counts. V and J are TRBV12-5 and TRBJ2-5, with D unresolved. CDR3 length equals 13 residues. Trimming shortened V by 6 bases and J by 1 base, and 9 bases separated the two germline ends. The V gene's germline CDR1 is LGHNT and CDR2 FRNRAP. The CDR3 region is CASGLGSQETQYF. In DNA, the CDR3 is TGTGCTAGTGGGTTAGGATCCCAAGAGACCCAGTACTTC.

The sample holds many counts of this clonotype. V is TRBV14 and J is TRBJ2-7; 14 bases match TRBD2. J was trimmed by 4 bases and V by 4 bases; bases with no gene match: 3. In germline, CDR1 is SGHDN, CDR2 FVKESK. The CDR3 extends over 15 amino acids. In DNA form, the CDR3 reads TGTGCCAGCAGCCCGGGACTAGCGGGAGCGTACGAGCAGTACTTC. It specifies CASSPGLAGAYEQYF.

This clonotype was seen repeatedly, ten times or more. This chain joins TRBV9 and TRBJ2-4, with TRBD1 identical over 9 bases. V dropped 3 bases and J dropped 9; count of bases not matched to a gene: 10. CDR1 SGDLS and CDR2 YYNGEE come from the germline V gene. This CDR3 region has 15 residues. The CDR3 coding sequence is TGTGCCAGCAGCGCCGAGCCGGGACAGGGAGGCATTCAGTACTTC. Its translation: CASSAEPGQGGIQYF. Full variable domain (outside the CDR3, taken from reference TRBV9 and TRBJ2-4): DSGVTQTPKHLITATGQRVTLRCSPRSGDLSVYWYQQSLDQGLQFLIQYYNGEERAKGNILERFSAQQFPDLHSELNLSSLELGDSALYFCASSAEPGQGGIQYFGAGTRLSVL.

Ten or more counts support this clonotype. For the CDR3, the DNA is TGTGCCAGCAGCTTAGACAGGGGATGGGCTTTCTTT. Translated, it gives CASSLDRGWAFF. The chain joins TRBV11-2 to TRBJ1-1, with D possibly matching TRBD1 (6 bases). Germline V gene sequence: CDR1 SGHAT, CDR2 FQNNGV. The V end was cut by 0 bases, the J end by 11 bases, with 10 bases between. This CDR3 has 12 residues. Supplemented by reference TRBV11-2 and TRBJ1-1, the full variable domain reads EAGVAQSPRYKIIEKRQSVAFWCNPISGHATLYWYQQILGQGPKLLIQFQNNGVVDDSQLPKDRFSAERLKGVDSTLKIQPAKLEDSAVYLCASSLDRGWAFFGQGTRLTVV.

The sample holds many counts of this clonotype. The chain links TRBV7-2 to TRBJ1-5, with D possibly being TRBD1 (6 bases). Germline V gene lookup returns CDR1 SGHTA and CDR2 FQGNSA. V was pared by 5 bases and J by 4 bases, with 15 bases between. The CDR3 consists of 15 residues. In DNA form, the CDR3 reads TGTGCCAGCAGCCCCGTTCAGGGGCGGAATCAGCCCCAGCATTTT. It encodes CASSPVQGRNQPQHF.

This clonotype was counted many times. The chain has TRBV4-1 and TRBJ2-7; D is possibly TRBD2 (6 bases). The CDR3 spans 15 residues. Trimming took 4 bases from V and 0 from J, leaving 13 bases between them. The V gene's germline CDR1 is MGHRA and CDR2 YSYEKL. As DNA, the CDR3 is TGCGCCAGCAGCCCGACTAGTTCCGACTCCTACGAGCAGTACTTC. This gives the protein CASSPTSSDSYEQYF.

This clonotype was counted many times. The chain is built from TRBV28 and TRBJ1-2, with TRBD1 matching over 9 bases. Germline CDR1 is MDHEN and CDR2 is SYDVKM. The CDR3 is 15 amino acids. Losses at the gene ends were 4 bases for V and 3 bases for J; bases not matched to a gene: 6. CDR3 region: CASSSGQGVHYGYTF. The CDR3 bases are TGTGCCAGCAGTTCGGGACAGGGAGTCCACTATGGCTACACCTTC.

The V and J genes are TRBV27 and TRBJ1-3; TRBD1 is a possible D gene (6 bases). Trimming took 5 bases from V and 2 from J, leaving 13 bases between them. From germline, CDR1 is MNHEY and CDR2 SMNVEV (reference sequence). This CDR3 has 15 amino acids. The CDR3 bases are TGTGCCAGCAGTCAGCAAGGGGGGGCTGGAAACACCATATATTTT. It is translated as CASSQQGGAGNTIYF.

This clonotype was seen ten or more times. The V and J genes are TRBV12-3 or TRBV12-4 and TRBJ2-5; the match to TRBD2 covers 10 bases. The CDR3 consists of 18 residues. Trimming at V came to 4 bases and at J to 5 bases, leaving 16 bases not matched to a gene. The DNA for the CDR3 is TGTGCCAGCAGTTCGTCTAGCGGGAGTTCCGGGTATTTGGAGACCCAGTACTTC. Translation gives CASSSSSGSSGYLETQYF.

This clonotype was seen at least ten times. This chain links TRBV5-1 with TRBJ2-3; D remains unclear. This CDR3 region has 15 residues. The ends were cut back, 4 bases at V and 6 bases at J, with 18 bases in the middle. Germline values: CDR1 SGHRS, CDR2 YFSETQ. This CDR3 is CASSLTTSLPDTQYF. CDR3 bases: TGCGCCAGCAGCCTTACAACATCTCTCCCCGATACGCAGTATTTT.

This clonotype was detected ten times or more. This chain connects TRBV29-1 to TRBJ2-2; 7 bases align to TRBD2. Germline values: CDR1 SQVTM, CDR2 ANQGSEA. This CDR3 has 13 residues. CDR3 loop: CSGSGGNTGELFF. In DNA, the CDR3 is TGCAGTGGTTCGGGAGGGAACACCGGGGAGCTGTTTTTT.

This clonotype was counted ten times or more. In DNA form, the CDR3 reads TGTGCCAGCAGCAAGAGAACAGGGGGCCGAGGCGCTGGAAACACCATATATTTT. It translates to CASSKRTGGRGAGNTIYF. V usage is TRBV7-9 and J usage is TRBJ1-3; 9 nucleotides agree with TRBD1. This CDR3 is 18 amino acids long. From germline, CDR1 is SEHNR and CDR2 FQNEAQ (reference sequence). Unmatched junction bases numbered 13, after V lost 5 bases and J lost 2 bases.

This clonotype was seen ten or more times. This chain joins TRBV7-3 and TRBJ2-2; 8 bases fit TRBD2. This CDR3 contains 15 residues. Germline V CDR1 and CDR2: SGHTA, FQGTGA. Trimming at V came to 7 bases and at J to 4 bases, leaving 8 bases not matched to a gene. In DNA, the CDR3 is TGTGCCAGCACGATGGGACTAGACGGCACCGGGGAGCTGTTTTTT. It codes for CASTMGLDGTGELFF.

This clonotype was counted only a few times. Possible read error: a much larger clone is one base away. J is TRBJ1-2 and V is TRBV19; maybe TRBD1 (6 bases). There are 12 residues in the CDR3. V was clipped by 6 bases and J by 6 bases, with 11 bases between them. From germline, CDR1 is LNHDA and CDR2 SQIVND (reference sequence). The CDR3 reads CASSKGENGYTF. In DNA, the CDR3 is TGTGCCAGTAGCAAGGGGGAAAATGGCTACACCTTC. Supplemented by reference TRBV19 and TRBJ1-2, the full variable domain reads DGGITQSPKYLFRKEGQNVTLSCEQNLNHDAMYWYRQDPGQGLRLIYYSQIVNDFQKGDIAEGYSVSREKKESFPLTVTSAQKNPTAFYLCASSKGENGYTFGSGTRLTVV.

This clonotype has a handful of counts. The chain joins TRBV10-3 to TRBJ2-2; D is undetermined. The CDR3 totals 11 residues. Trimming left V 8 bases short and J 5 bases short, with 6 bases between. Germline-derived CDR1 and CDR2 are ENHRY and SYGVKD. The CDR3 coding sequence is TGTGCCATCGGTCCAACCGGGGAGCTGTTTTTT. Amino acids: CAIGPTGELFF.

This clonotype was counted at least ten times. The chain uses TRBV7-9 and TRBJ1-1, with D perhaps TRBD1 (6 bases). The CDR3 runs 14 residues. Germline-derived CDR1 and CDR2 are SEHNR and FQNEAQ (reference sequence). V gave up 1 base and J gave up 2 bases, with 8 bases separating them. The CDR3 DNA follows: TGTGCCAGCAGCTTAGGGACAGAAAACACTGAAGCTTTCTTT. Translated, it gives CASSLGTENTEAFF.

In this sample, this clonotype turned up a few times. Just one base apart from a much larger clone, this may be a read error. This sequence joins TRBV7-9 and TRBJ1-1; D is undetermined. The CDR3 totals 10 residues. V was cut by 9 bases and J by 4 bases, with 6 bases left in between. Germline CDR1 SEHNR, CDR2 FQNEAQ (reference sequence). The CDR3 DNA is TGTGCCAGACGGCCCACTGAAGCTTTCTTT. Its translation: CARRPTEAFF. Using reference TRBV7-9 and TRBJ1-1 for the parts outside the CDR3, the full variable domain is DTGVSQNPRHKITKRGQNVTFRCDPISEHNRLYWYRQTLGQGPEFLTYFQNEAQLEKSRLLSDRFSAERPKGSFSTLEIQRTEQGDSAMYLCARRPTEAFFGQGTRLTVV.

There are a few counts of this clonotype. The gene calls are TRBV19 and TRBJ2-5, with D possibly TRBD2 on 5 matching bases. The V gene lost 3 bases and the J gene lost 5 bases, with 13 bases spanning the gap. Looked up from germline, CDR1 is LNHDA and CDR2 is SQIVND (reference sequence). The CDR3 length is 14 residues. The DNA for the CDR3 is TGTGCCAGTAGTATTCTGGGTTCGGGGGAGACCCAGTACTTC. Its translation: CASSILGSGETQYF. Combining the CDR3 with reference TRBV19 and TRBJ2-5 gives the whole variable domain DGGITQSPKYLFRKEGQNVTLSCEQNLNHDAMYWYRQDPGQGLRLIYYSQIVNDFQKGDIAEGYSVSREKKESFPLTVTSAQKNPTAFYLCASSILGSGETQYFGPGTRLLVL.

This clonotype was found many times. V gene TRBV24-1 combines with J gene TRBJ2-7; D not certain. This CDR3 is built from 14 residues. Per the germline V gene, CDR1 is KGHDR and CDR2 is SFDVKD. V lost 3 bases and J 0 bases, leaving 8 bases between the germline ends. This chain's CDR3 is CATSDPVLSYEQYF. DNA for the CDR3: TGTGCCACCAGTGATCCGGTCCTCTCCTACGAGCAGTACTTC.

This clonotype has ten or more counts. The V gene is TRBV5-1, the J gene TRBJ2-3; D remains unclear. V lost 1 base and J 1 base, leaving 4 bases between the germline ends. The CDR3 is 13 amino acids. Per the germline V gene, CDR1 is SGHRS and CDR2 is YFSETQ. Here the CDR3 DNA reads TGCGCCAGCAGCTTGAGACGCACAGATACGCAGTATTTT. It specifies CASSLRRTDTQYF.

The V gene is TRBV5-6, the J gene TRBJ1-5, with D unclear. Trimming took 1 base from V and 2 from J, leaving 10 bases between them. Germline V gene data show CDR1 as SGHDT and CDR2 as YYEEEE. CDR3 length equals 15 residues. The chain's CDR3 is CASSLRLMGNQPQHF. The CDR3 DNA is TGTGCCAGCAGCTTGAGGCTGATGGGCAATCAGCCCCAGCATTTT.

This clonotype was seen at least ten times. J is TRBJ1-1 and V is TRBV7-8, with D uncertain. Germline V gene sequence: CDR1 SGHVS, CDR2 FQNEAQ. The CDR3 is 16 amino acids. Trimming took 0 bases from V and 1 from J, leaving 12 bases between them. CDR3 amino acids: CASSLASWRENTEAFF. CDR3 coding DNA: TGTGCCAGCAGCTTAGCAAGTTGGAGGGAGAACACTGAAGCTTTCTTT.